Presented here are 18 T cell receptor beta chains from one specimen sequenced in a study of post-analysis software for immune sequencing data. Antigens of these TCRs are unknown. Sequencing libraries made from TCR beta cDNA carried unique molecular identifiers. TCRdb ran MiXCR on the PCR reads and lists one entry per CDR3 protein. The table records 170,000 or so distinct CDR3 sequences, about 29% of them present only once. Study outcomes and limitations: Roughly 5 TRBV segments, TRBV5-6, TRBV5-1 and TRBV20-1 among them, were found more frequent in patients than controls.

The source material was blood. The receptors originated from a girl between 10 and 17 years old with multiple sclerosis.

There are many counts of this clonotype. The chain carries TRBV10-3 and TRBJ2-3; D gene uncertain. CDR1 and CDR2 (germline): ENHRY, SYGVKD. CDR3 length: 14 residues. Trimming cost V 2 bases and J 5 bases, with 11 bases left between them. DNA of the CDR3: TGTGCCATCAGTGAGCCCGGAATAGTAGATACGCAGTATTTT. It encodes CAISEPGIVDTQYF.

Worth noting for this clonotype: With a much larger clone just one base away, this may be a read error. The J gene is TRBJ2-4, the V gene TRBV6-2 or TRBV6-3; 7 nucleotides align to TRBD1. The CDR3 covers 17 residues. The trim removed 2 bases at V and 16 bases at J, leaving 23 bases unmatched. Looked up from germline, CDR1 is MNHEY and CDR2 is SVGEGT. The CDR3 loop reads CASSYSPPGGIYHEHYF. CDR3 nucleotides: TGTGCCAGCAGTTACAGCCCCCCAGGGGGAATTTACCACGAGCACTACTTC.

The chain has TRBV20-1 and TRBJ1-1; TRBD1 agrees at 8 bases. The CDR3 loop spans 13 amino acids. Germline loops: CDR1 DFQATT, CDR2 SNEGSKA (reference sequence). V gave up 3 bases and J gave up 6 bases; unmatched junction bases: 6. In DNA form, the CDR3 reads TGCAGTGCTAGGGCGGACAGGGACTCTGAAGCTTTCTTT. Its protein product is CSARADRDSEAFF.

This clonotype has a count of ten or more. The chain joins TRBV10-3 to TRBJ2-7; 8 bases are a match to TRBD1. CDR3 length: 13 residues. In germline, CDR1 is ENHRY, CDR2 SYGVKD. Germline trimming cut 10 bases from V and 0 bases from J; bases unmatched to any gene: 5. DNA for the CDR3: TGTGCCACCGACAGGGGTGGCTCCTACGAGCAGTACTTC. This codes for CATDRGGSYEQYF.

This clonotype came up a few times. In nucleotides, the CDR3 is TGTGCCAGCAGTTTTTCCATGCGGGGTGAAAAACTGTTTTTT. Protein: CASSFSMRGEKLFF. The chain links TRBV12-3 or TRBV12-4 to TRBJ1-4; no clear D gene. V was cut by 3 bases and J by 7 bases, with 12 bases left in between. This CDR3 is 14 amino acids long.

As regards this clonotype: A read error may account for a junction end that differs from germline. The chain has TRBV12-3 or TRBV12-4 and TRBJ2-3, with 10 positions matching TRBD1. CDR3 size: 16 residues. The CDR3 sequence: CASSFARTGGGDVQYF. The CDR3 nucleotides are TGTGCCAGCAGTTTCGCAAGGACAGGGGGAGGAGATGTGCAGTATTTC.

This clonotype was seen at least ten times. The chain couples TRBV5-1 to TRBJ2-7; D not certain. V was clipped by 5 bases and J by 1 base, with 13 bases between them. This CDR3 is 14 amino acids long. Germline-derived CDR1 and CDR2 are SGHRS and YFSETQ. CDR3: CASRRAGPSYEQYF. The CDR3 region has the DNA TGCGCCAGCAGAAGGGCAGGCCCTTCCTACGAGCAGTACTTC.

The sample holds a few counts of this clonotype. This chain joins TRBV7-9 and TRBJ2-3; weak D call: TRBD1 (5 bases). CDR1 and CDR2 from the germline V gene are SEHNR and FQNEAQ (reference sequence). Trimming shortened V by 1 base and J by 0 bases, and 11 bases separated the two germline ends. The CDR3 runs 16 residues. CDR3 region: CASSLGGGPSTDTQYF. In DNA, the CDR3 is TGTGCCAGCAGCTTAGGGGGCGGCCCCAGCACAGATACGCAGTATTTT.

Regarding this clonotype: This could be a read error, since a much larger clone is one nucleotide away. The V and J genes are TRBV4-1 and TRBJ2-5, with TRBD2 matching 7 bases. The last part of the DNA fits TRBJ2-7 better; the J call may be wrong. The CDR3 loop spans 15 amino acids. Germline CDR1 and CDR2: MGHRA and YSYEKL. CDR3 in amino acids: CASSPLTSTAYEQYF. In DNA form, the CDR3 reads TGCGCCAGCAGCCCTTTGACTAGCACTGCCTACGAGCAGTACTTC.

This clonotype showed up many times. CDR3 protein: CSVTGTNYNEQFF. CDR3 nucleotide sequence: TGCAGCGTGACCGGGACTAATTACAATGAGCAGTTCTTC. V gene TRBV29-1 combines with J gene TRBJ2-1; TRBD2 matches at 7 bases. The CDR3 spans 13 residues. Trimming removed 6 bases from V and 4 bases from J; junction bases left unmatched: 6. Germline V gives CDR1 SQVTM, CDR2 ANQGSEA.

Regarding this clonotype: A much larger clone is a single base away; this may be a read error. V gene TRBV12-3 or TRBV12-4 combines with J gene TRBJ2-7; TRBD2 might be the D (5 bases). The CDR3 length is 15 residues. CDR3 bases: TGTGCCGGCAGCTCCCCGGACTTGACGGCCTACGAGCAGTACTTC. It yields the protein CAGSSPDLTAYEQYF.

The chain employs TRBV9 and TRBJ1-1; the match to TRBD1 covers 7 bases. Germline-derived CDR1 and CDR2 are SGDLS and YYNGEE. J gave up 8 bases and V 4 bases, and 11 bases lay outside the gene matches. There are 14 residues in the CDR3. The CDR3 bases are TGTGCCAGCAGCTTAATATCCGGGACAGCGGAAGCTTTCTTT. It encodes CASSLISGTAEAFF.

This clonotype was seen ten or more times. The CDR3, as DNA: TGCGCCAGAGAAGACAGGGGGGACACTGAAGCTTTCTTT. It translates to CAREDRGDTEAFF. The chain recombines TRBV10-1 with TRBJ1-1, with 9 bases matching TRBD1. The CDR3 is 13 residues long. Germline CDR1 and CDR2: WNHNN and SYGVQD (reference sequence). With V trimmed by 9 bases and J by 3 bases, 5 bases remained unmatched.

This chain connects TRBV4-1 to TRBJ2-2; 7 bases fit TRBD1. Germline values: CDR1 MGHRA, CDR2 YSYEKL. The junction had 6 bases not matched to a gene; V was cut back by 4 bases and J by 7 bases. There are 14 residues in the CDR3. The DNA for the CDR3 is TGCGCCAGCAGCCTCATAGACAGGGTCGGGGAGCTGTTTTTT. This encodes CASSLIDRVGELFF.

The chain employs TRBV7-6 and TRBJ2-3, with 8 bases identical to TRBD1. CDR3 length equals 15 residues. J lost 3 bases, V lost 4 bases, and 6 bases had no gene match. Per germline, CDR1 SGHVS and CDR2 FNYEAQ. CDR3 region: CASSSGQGGTDTQYF. CDR3 DNA: TGTGCCAGCAGCTCCGGACAGGGAGGAACAGATACGCAGTATTTT.

V usage is TRBV7-9 and J usage is TRBJ2-7, with 8 bases that match TRBD2. The J call is in doubt because the DNA end fits TRBJ2-4 better. The length of the CDR3 is 15 residues. The V gene's germline CDR1 is SEHNR and CDR2 FQNEAQ (reference sequence). CDR3 DNA: TGTGCCAGCAGCTTAGCACAGCGGGGGAGGCACATTCAGTACTTC. This codes for CASSLAQRGRHIQYF.

Worth noting for this clonotype: A read error is possible here, since a much larger clone lies one base away. V and J are TRBV12-3 or TRBV12-4 and TRBJ2-1, with 8 positions matching TRBD2. This CDR3 has 15 amino acids. CDR3 loop: CASSPSGYAYNERFF. The DNA for the CDR3 is TGTGCCAGCAGTCCTAGCGGGTATGCTTACAATGAGCGGTTCTTC.

This clonotype was seen only a few times. The chain uses TRBV29-1 and TRBJ2-3; D gene uncertain. The V end lost 3 bases, the J end lost 4 bases, and 11 bases lay between the germline ends. Per germline, CDR1 SQVTM and CDR2 ANQGSEA. There are 13 residues in the CDR3. The CDR3 protein is CSVDGLGADTQYF. As DNA, the CDR3 is TGCAGCGTTGACGGCCTAGGCGCAGATACGCAGTATTTT.